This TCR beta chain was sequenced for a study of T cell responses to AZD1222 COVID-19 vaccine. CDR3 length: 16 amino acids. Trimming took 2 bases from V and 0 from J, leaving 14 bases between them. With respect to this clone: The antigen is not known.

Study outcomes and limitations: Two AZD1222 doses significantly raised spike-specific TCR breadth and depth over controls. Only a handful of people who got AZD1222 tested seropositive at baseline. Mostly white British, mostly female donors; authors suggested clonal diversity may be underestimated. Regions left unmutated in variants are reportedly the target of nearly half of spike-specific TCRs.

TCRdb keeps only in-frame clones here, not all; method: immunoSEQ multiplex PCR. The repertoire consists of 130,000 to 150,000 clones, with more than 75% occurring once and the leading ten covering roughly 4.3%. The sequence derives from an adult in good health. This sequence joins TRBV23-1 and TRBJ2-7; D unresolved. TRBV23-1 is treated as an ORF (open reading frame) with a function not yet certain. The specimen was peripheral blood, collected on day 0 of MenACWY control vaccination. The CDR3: CASSQQVSLRSYEQYV. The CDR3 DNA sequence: TGCGCCAGCAGTCAACAGGTTAGCTTGCGCTCCTACGAGCAGTACGTC.